This entry is about one TCR beta chain. The source of the sample is a study of blood T cell repertoires in COVID-19. The repertoire was sequenced with immunoSEQ multiplex PCR; TCRdb's copy has only in-frame clones and lacks some. The table has fewer than 60,000 clones, roughly 84% seen once. The sequenced sample was peripheral blood. The receptor was derived from a woman over 75 with acute or convalescent COVID-19.

In DNA form, the CDR3 reads TGTGCCAGCAGCTTCCCGCGAGGTACCTCTGGAAACACCATATATTTT. Its translation: CASSFPRGTSGNTIYF. The chain recombines TRBV11-2 with TRBJ1-3; no clear D. The CDR3 has 16 residues. CDR1 and CDR2 from the germline V gene are SGHAT and FQNNGV. V was shortened by 3 bases and J by 0 bases, with 12 bases between the two germline ends.